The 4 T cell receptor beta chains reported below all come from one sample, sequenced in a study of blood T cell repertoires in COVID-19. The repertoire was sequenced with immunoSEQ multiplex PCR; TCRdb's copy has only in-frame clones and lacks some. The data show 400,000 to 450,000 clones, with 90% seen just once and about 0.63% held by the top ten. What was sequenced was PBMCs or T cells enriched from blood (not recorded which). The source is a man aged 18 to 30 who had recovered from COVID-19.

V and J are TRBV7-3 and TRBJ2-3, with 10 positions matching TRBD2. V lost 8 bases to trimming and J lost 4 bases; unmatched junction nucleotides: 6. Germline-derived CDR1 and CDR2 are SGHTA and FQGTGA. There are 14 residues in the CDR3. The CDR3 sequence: CASASGGASDTQYF. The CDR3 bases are TGTGCCAGCGCGAGCGGGGGGGCCTCAGATACGCAGTATTTT.

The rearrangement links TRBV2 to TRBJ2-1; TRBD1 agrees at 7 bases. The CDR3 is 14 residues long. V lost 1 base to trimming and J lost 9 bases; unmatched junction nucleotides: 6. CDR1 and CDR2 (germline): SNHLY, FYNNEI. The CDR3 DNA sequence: TGTGCCAGCAGTGAAGGCCAGGGGGTAGGTGAGCAGTTCTTC. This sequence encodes CASSEGQGVGEQFF.

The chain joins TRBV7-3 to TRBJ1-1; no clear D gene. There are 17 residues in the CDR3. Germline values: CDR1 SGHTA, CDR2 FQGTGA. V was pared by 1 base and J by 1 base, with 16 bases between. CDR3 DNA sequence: TGTGCCAGCAGCTTAATGGGCACGGCAGGCCCGAACACTGAAGCTTTCTTT. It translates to CASSLMGTAGPNTEAFF.

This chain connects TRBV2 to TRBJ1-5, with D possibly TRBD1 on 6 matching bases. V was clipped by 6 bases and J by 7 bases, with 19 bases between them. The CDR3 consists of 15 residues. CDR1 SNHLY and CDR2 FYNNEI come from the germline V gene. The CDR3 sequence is CASSERVGGRQPQHF. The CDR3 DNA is TGTGCCAGCAGCGAGAGGGTTGGGGGCCGGCAGCCCCAGCATTTT.